Described below is a single T cell receptor beta chain sequence and its context. This sample was included in a study of T cell changes during pregnancy in multiple sclerosis. Profiling relied on immunoSEQ multiplex PCR, and the TCRdb table lists in-frame clones only, not all of them. The sample lists about 60,000 clones, about nine tenths seen once, with about 0.76% in the top ten. Germline lookup yields CDR1 MNHNS and CDR2 SASEGT. With 2 bases removed from V and 2 bases from J, the gap between germline ends came to 16 bases. The CDR3 has 17 amino acids. The sequence derives from a female donor with multiple sclerosis, enrolled in a pregnancy study. The V call is TRBV6-1, the J call TRBJ1-3; TRBD1 might be the D (5 bases). Sample: CD4+ T cells from peripheral blood mononuclear cells, taken in the first trimester of pregnancy. The CDR3 loop is CASSERGGGRPGNTIYF. The CDR3 nucleotides read TGTGCCAGCAGTGAAAGGGGAGGAGGGAGGCCTGGAAACACCATATATTTT.